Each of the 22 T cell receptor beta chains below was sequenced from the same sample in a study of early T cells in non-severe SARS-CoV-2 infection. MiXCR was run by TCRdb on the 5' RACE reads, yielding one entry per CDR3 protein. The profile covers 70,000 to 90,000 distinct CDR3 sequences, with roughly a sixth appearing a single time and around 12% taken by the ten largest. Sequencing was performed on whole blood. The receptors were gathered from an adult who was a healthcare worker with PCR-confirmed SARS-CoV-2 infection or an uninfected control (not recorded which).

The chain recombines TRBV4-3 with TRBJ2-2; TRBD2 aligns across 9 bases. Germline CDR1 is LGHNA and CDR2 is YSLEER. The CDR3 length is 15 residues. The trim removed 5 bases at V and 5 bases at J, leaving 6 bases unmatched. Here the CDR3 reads CASSFGLAGTGELFF. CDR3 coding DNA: TGCGCCAGCAGCTTTGGCCTAGCGGGGACCGGGGAGCTGTTTTTT.

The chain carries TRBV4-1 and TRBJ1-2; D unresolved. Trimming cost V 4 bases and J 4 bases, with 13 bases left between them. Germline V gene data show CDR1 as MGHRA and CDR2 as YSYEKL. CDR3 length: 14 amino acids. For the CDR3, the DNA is TGCGCCAGCAGCCTACCTGTGACGGGCTATGGCTACACCTTC. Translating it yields CASSLPVTGYGYTF.

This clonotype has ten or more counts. In DNA, the CDR3 is TGCAGTGCTAGAGCTGTCTCCGGGGCCTCGACGGGAGCTTTCTTT. Residues: CSARAVSGASTGAFF. The rearrangement joins TRBV20-1 to TRBJ1-1; a weak D match, TRBD1 (5 bases). The CDR3 loop spans 15 amino acids. Trimming cost V 1 base and J 10 bases, with 22 bases left between them. Germline V CDR1 and CDR2: DFQATT, SNEGSKA (reference sequence).

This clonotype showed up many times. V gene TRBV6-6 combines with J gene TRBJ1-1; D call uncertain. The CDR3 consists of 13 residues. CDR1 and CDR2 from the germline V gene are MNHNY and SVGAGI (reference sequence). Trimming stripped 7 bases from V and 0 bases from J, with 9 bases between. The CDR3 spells CASMERMNTEAFF. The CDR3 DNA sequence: TGTGCCAGCATGGAGAGGATGAACACTGAAGCTTTCTTT.

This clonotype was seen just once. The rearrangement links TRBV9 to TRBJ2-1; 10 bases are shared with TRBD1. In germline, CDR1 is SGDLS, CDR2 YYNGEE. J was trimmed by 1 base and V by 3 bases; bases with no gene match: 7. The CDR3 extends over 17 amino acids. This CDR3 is CASSGDRGRSSYNEQFF. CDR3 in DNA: TGTGCCAGCAGCGGGGACAGGGGCCGATCTTCCTACAATGAGCAGTTCTTC.

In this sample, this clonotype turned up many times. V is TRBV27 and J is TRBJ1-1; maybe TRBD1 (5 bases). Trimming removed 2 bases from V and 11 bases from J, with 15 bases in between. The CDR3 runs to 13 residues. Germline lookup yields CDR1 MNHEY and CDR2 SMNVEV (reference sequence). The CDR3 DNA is TGTGCCAGCAGTTTAAGGGGCCCGGGATCCGCTTTCTTT. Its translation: CASSLRGPGSAFF.

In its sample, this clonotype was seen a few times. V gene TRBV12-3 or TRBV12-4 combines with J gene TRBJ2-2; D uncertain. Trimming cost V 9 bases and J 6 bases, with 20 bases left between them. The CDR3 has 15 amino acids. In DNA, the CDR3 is TGTGCCAGTACGTCTGGGCCTCGAAAGTCCGGGGAGCTGTTTTTT. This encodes CASTSGPRKSGELFF.

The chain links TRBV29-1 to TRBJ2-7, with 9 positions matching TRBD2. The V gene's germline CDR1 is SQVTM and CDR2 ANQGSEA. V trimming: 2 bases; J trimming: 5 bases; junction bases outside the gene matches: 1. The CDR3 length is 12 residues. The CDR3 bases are TGCAGCGTTGAATTAGCGGGAGACGAGCAGTACTTC. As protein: CSVELAGDEQYF.

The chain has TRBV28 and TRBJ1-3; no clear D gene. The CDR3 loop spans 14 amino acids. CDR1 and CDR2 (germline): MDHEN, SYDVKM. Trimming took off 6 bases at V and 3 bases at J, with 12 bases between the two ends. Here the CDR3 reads CASSRLGFGNTIYF. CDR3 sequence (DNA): TGTGCCAGCAGCCGGCTTGGATTTGGAAACACCATATATTTT. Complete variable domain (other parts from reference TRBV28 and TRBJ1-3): DVKVTQSSRYLVKRTGEKVFLECVQDMDHENMFWYRQDPGLGLRLIYFSYDVKMKEKGDIPEGYSVSREKKERFSLILESASTNQTSMYLCASSRLGFGNTIYFGEGSWLTVV.

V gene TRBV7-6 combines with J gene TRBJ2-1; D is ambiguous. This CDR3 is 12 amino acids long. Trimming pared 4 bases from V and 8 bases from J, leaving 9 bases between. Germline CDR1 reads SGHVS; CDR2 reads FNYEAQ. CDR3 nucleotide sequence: TGTGCCAGCAGCTCCGCTAGAGATGAGCAGTTCTTC. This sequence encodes CASSSARDEQFF. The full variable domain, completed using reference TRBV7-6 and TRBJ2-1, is GAGVSQSPRYKVTKRGQDVALRCDPISGHVSLYWYRQALGQGPEFLTYFNYEAQQDKSGLPNDRFSAERPEGSISTLTIQRTEQRDSAMYRCASSSARDEQFFGPGTRLTVL.

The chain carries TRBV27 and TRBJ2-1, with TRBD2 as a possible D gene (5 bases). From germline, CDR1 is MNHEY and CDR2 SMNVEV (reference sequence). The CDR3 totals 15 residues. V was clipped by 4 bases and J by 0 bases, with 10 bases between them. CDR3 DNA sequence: TGTGCCAGCAGTTCCGGACTTAGCTCCTACAATGAGCAGTTCTTC. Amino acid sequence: CASSSGLSSYNEQFF.

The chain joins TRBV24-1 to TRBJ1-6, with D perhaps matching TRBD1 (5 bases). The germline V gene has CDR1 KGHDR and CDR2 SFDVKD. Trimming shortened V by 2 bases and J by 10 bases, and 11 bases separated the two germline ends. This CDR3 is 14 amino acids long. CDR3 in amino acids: CATSDSQGGSPLHF. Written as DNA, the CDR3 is TGTGCCACCAGTGATTCTCAGGGAGGGTCACCCCTCCACTTT.

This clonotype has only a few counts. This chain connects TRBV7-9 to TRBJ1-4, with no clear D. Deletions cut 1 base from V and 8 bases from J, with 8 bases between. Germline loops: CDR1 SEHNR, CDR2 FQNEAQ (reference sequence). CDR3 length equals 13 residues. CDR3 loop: CASSLGAVEKLFF. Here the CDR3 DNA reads TGTGCCAGCAGCTTAGGGGCGGTAGAAAAACTGTTTTTT.

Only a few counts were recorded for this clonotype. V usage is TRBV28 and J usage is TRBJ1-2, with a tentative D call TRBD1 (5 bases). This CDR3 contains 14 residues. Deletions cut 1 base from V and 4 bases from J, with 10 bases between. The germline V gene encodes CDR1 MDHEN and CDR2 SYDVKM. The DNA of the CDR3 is TGTGCCAGCAGTTTATCGGACAACCCCTATGGCTACACCTTC. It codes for CASSLSDNPYGYTF.

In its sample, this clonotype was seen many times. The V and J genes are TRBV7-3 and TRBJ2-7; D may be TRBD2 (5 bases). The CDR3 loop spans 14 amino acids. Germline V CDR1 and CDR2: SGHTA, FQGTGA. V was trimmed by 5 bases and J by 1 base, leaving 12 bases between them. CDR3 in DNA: TGTGCCAGCAGCCCTCGACGGGAATCCTACGAGCAGTACTTC. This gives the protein CASSPRRESYEQYF.

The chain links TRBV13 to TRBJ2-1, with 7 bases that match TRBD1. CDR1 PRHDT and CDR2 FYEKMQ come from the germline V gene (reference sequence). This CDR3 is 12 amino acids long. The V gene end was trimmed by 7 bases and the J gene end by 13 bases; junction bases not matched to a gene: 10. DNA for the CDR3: TGTGCCAGCAAAAGGACAGGCGGAGTACAGTTCTTC. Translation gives CASKRTGGVQFF.

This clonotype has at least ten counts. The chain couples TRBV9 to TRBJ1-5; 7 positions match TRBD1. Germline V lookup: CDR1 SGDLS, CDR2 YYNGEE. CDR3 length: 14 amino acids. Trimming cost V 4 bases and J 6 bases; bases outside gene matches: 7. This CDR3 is CASSPGGGGQPQHF. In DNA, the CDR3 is TGTGCCAGCAGCCCAGGGGGAGGCGGTCAGCCCCAGCATTTT. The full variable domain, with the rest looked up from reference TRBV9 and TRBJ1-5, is DSGVTQTPKHLITATGQRVTLRCSPRSGDLSVYWYQQSLDQGLQFLIQYYNGEERAKGNILERFSAQQFPDLHSELNLSSLELGDSALYFCASSPGGGGQPQHFGDGTRLSIL.

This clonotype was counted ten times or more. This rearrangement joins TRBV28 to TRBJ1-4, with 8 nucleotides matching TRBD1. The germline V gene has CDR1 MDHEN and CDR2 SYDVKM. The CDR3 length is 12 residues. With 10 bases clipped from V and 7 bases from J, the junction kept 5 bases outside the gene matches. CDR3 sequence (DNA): TGTGCCACCCGACAGGGGTTTGAAAAACTGTTTTTT. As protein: CATRQGFEKLFF.

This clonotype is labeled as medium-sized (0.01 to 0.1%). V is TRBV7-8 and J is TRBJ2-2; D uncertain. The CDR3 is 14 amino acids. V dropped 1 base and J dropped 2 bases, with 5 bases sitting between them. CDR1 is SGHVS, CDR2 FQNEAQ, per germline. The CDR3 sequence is CASSLGRNTGELFF. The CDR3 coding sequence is TGTGCCAGCAGCTTAGGACGAAACACCGGGGAGCTGTTTTTT.

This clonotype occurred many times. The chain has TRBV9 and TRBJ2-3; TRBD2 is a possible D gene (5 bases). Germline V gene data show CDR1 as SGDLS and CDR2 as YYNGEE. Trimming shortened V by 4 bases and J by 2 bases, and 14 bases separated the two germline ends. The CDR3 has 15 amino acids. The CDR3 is CASSWGAEVTDTQYF. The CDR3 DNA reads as TGTGCCAGCAGCTGGGGAGCGGAGGTCACAGATACGCAGTATTTT.

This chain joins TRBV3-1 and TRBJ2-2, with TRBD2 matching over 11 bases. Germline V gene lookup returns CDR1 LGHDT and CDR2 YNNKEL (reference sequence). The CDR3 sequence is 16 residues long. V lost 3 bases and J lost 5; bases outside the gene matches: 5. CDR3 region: CASSHLAGGLTGELFF. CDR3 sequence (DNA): TGTGCCAGCAGCCACTTAGCGGGGGGGCTGACCGGGGAGCTGTTTTTT.

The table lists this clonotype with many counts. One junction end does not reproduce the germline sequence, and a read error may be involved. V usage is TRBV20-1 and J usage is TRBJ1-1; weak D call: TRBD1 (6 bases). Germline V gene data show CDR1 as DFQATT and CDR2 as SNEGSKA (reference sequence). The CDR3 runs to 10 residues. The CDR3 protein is CSATATGFRF. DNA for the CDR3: TGCAGTGCCACGGCCACAGGGTTTAGGTTT.